These 10 T cell receptor beta chains were sequenced from one sample in a study of shared clonotypes between healthy human individuals. Measured with immunoSEQ multiplex PCR; TCRdb has only the in-frame clones, and not every one. The sample shows some 2.3 million clones, more than 80% of them seen only once. The material sequenced was naive CD4+ T cells from PBMCs. Subset indicated: CD45RA+ positively selected. The receptors stem from a man younger than 30 in good health. Some clones in this sample may be carry-over from other donors' samples.

This clone has a single count. This sequence joins TRBV5-1 and TRBJ2-7; no definite D call. Germline CDR1 reads SGHRS; CDR2 reads YFSETQ. Between the trimmed V and J ends, which lost 0 bases and 3 bases, there was a span of 10 bases. The CDR3 is 14 amino acids. The CDR3 here is CASSLDLADYEQYF. The CDR3 DNA reads TGCGCCAGCAGCTTGGATCTGGCGGACTACGAGCAGTACTTC.

The chain recombines TRBV6-6 with TRBJ1-2, with D hard to call. This CDR3 is 14 amino acids long. V was clipped by 7 bases and J by 8 bases, with 20 bases between them. The germline V gene encodes CDR1 MNHNY and CDR2 SVGAGI (reference sequence). The CDR3 DNA reads TGTGCCAGCAACCCATCCGGCGGGAACCAGGGCTACACCTTC. It encodes CASNPSGGNQGYTF.

The rearrangement joins TRBV15 to TRBJ1-4; TRBD1 matches 7 bases. This CDR3 is 17 amino acids long. V lost 1 base and J lost 7; bases outside the gene matches: 12. The V gene's germline CDR1 is LNHNV and CDR2 YYDKDF (reference sequence). The CDR3: CATSRGDRLKRGEKLFF. The CDR3 nucleotides read TGTGCCACCAGCAGAGGGGACAGACTAAAAAGGGGTGAAAAACTGTTTTTT. The full variable domain, in which reference TRBV15 and TRBJ1-4 provide the parts outside the CDR3, is DAMVIQNPRYQVTQFGKPVTLSCSQTLNHNVMYWYQQKSSQAPKLLFHYYDKDFNNEADTPDNFQSRRPNTSFCFLDIRSPGLGDTAMYLCATSRGDRLKRGEKLFFGSGTQLSVL.

The gene calls are TRBV28 and TRBJ1-5, with 9 bases lining up with TRBD1. This CDR3 region has 15 residues. V dropped 5 bases and J dropped 2; count of bases not matched to a gene: 4. The germline V gene has CDR1 MDHEN and CDR2 SYDVKM. CDR3 sequence: CASSIQGAGNQPQHF. The CDR3 DNA follows: TGTGCCAGCAGTATACAGGGGGCCGGCAATCAGCCCCAGCATTTT.

CDR3 sequence reads: CASSVPGQAKNTEAFF. The CDR3 nucleotides are TGCGCCAGCAGCGTGCCGGGACAGGCCAAAAACACTGAAGCTTTCTTT. The genes are TRBV5-1 and TRBJ1-1, with 8 bases that match TRBD1. The CDR3 is 16 residues long. Per the germline V gene, CDR1 is SGHRS and CDR2 is YFSETQ. After removal of 4 bases from V and 2 bases from J, the junction contained 10 bases not matched to a gene.

V and J are TRBV11-2 and TRBJ1-3; D is uncertain. V lost 4 bases to trimming and J lost 7 bases, with 14 bases between them. The CDR3 loop spans 14 amino acids. Germline V gene lookup returns CDR1 SGHAT and CDR2 FQNNGV. The CDR3 loop is CASSSPRGSNTIYF. The CDR3 bases are TGTGCCAGCAGCTCCCCCCGAGGAAGCAACACCATATATTTT.

This clone appeared a single time. The rearrangement joins TRBV18 to TRBJ1-1; no reliable D call. The germline V gene encodes CDR1 KGHSH and CDR2 LQKENI. Trimming removed 0 bases at V and 4 bases at J, with 12 bases between. This CDR3 has 15 amino acids. CDR3 sequence: CASSPPSQAITEAFF. CDR3 DNA: TGTGCCAGCTCACCACCGAGTCAGGCCATCACTGAAGCTTTCTTT.

CDR3 sequence (DNA): TGTGCCAGCAGCCAGGGGGACAGGGGTGAAAAACTGTTTTTT. Encoded protein: CASSQGDRGEKLFF. The chain carries TRBV9 and TRBJ1-4; 10 positions match TRBD1. This CDR3 spans 14 amino acids. J gave up 7 bases and V 4 bases, and 4 bases lay outside the gene matches. The germline V gene encodes CDR1 SGDLS and CDR2 YYNGEE.

This rearrangement joins TRBV2 to TRBJ2-2; no definite D call. Germline loops: CDR1 SNHLY, CDR2 FYNNEI. V lost 7 bases to trimming and J lost 4 bases, with 16 bases between them. There are 15 residues in the CDR3. CDR3 in amino acids: CASTSPPVSTGELFF. The CDR3 DNA is TGTGCCAGCACCTCCCCTCCTGTAAGCACCGGGGAGCTGTTTTTT.

Comment on this clone: Other DNA sequences in this specimen translate into the identical CDR3. V is TRBV5-4 and J is TRBJ2-3; D is ambiguous. The CDR3 contains 12 residues. Germline-derived CDR1 and CDR2 are SGHNT and YYREEE (reference sequence). The ends were cut back, 1 base at V and 2 bases at J, with 2 bases in the middle. This CDR3 reads CASSLFTDTQYF. Here the CDR3 DNA reads TGTGCCAGCAGCTTGTTCACAGATACGCAGTATTTT.